Listed below are T cell receptor beta chains from one sample, sequenced in a study of CD8 T cell repertoires and HIV-1 epitope variants. This table comes from immunoSEQ multiplex PCR, and its TCRdb copy is limited to in-frame clones, with some not included. The table shows 3,500 to 5,000 clones, with about 64% occurring only once. No cognate antigen is known for these TCRs. The specimen was cultured CD8+ T cells derived from PBMCs. These receptors were obtained from a male donor with HIV. Both conserved end residues are part of each CDR3. The order of the fields is D gene, clone size, CDR3 length, J gene, V gene, CDR3 DNA, CDR3 protein. D genes are given only for firm matches. The size field is filled for only some rows; it gives once, few, many or a size class.

- | few | 16 | TRBJ2-1 | TRBV28 | TGTGCCAGCAGTTTATACCAGGGAAGCTCCTACAATGAGCAGTTCTTC | CASSLYQGSSYNEQFF
TRBD1 | - | 19 | TRBJ1-4 | TRBV4-1 | TGCGCCAGCAGCCAAGATTGGGACAGGGGCGGAGGAACTAATGAAAAACTGTTTTTT | CASSQDWDRGGGTNEKLFF
- | - | 15 | TRBJ1-2 | TRBV10-3 | TGTGCCATCATGACGGGGGACACAACTAACTATGGCTACACCTTC | CAIMTGDTTNYGYTF
- | - | 13 | TRBJ1-5 | TRBV7-8 | TGTGCCAGCAGCTTAAAAGCTAATCAGCCCCAGCATTTT | CASSLKANQPQHF
- | - | 12 | TRBJ1-1 | TRBV6-5 | TGTGCCAGCAGTTACTCGGGCCTTGAAGCTTTCTTT | CASSYSGLEAFF
- | - | 17 | TRBJ2-1 | TRBV4-3 | TGCGCCAGCAGCCCCATAAATGGAGGGGGCGGGTTCAATGAGCAGTTCTTC | CASSPINGGGGFNEQFF
- | - | 16 | TRBJ1-2 | TRBV5-8 | TGTGCCAGCAGCCCTTGGCCGGTAGAATTGGACTATGGCTACACCTTC | CASSPWPVELDYGYTF
- | few | 15 | TRBJ1-5 | TRBV4-3 | TGCGCCAGCAGCCAAGAAAAAGGGGAGGGTCAGCCCCAGCATTTT | CASSQEKGEGQPQHF
- | - | 15 | TRBJ1-3 | TRBV7-2 | TGTGCCAGCAGCTTAGTCCCGGGGCAGGGAAACACCATATATTTT | CASSLVPGQGNTIYF
TRBD2 | few | 16 | TRBJ2-7 | TRBV19 | TGTGCCACGCGGACTAGCGGGAGGGAAGGGTCCTACGAGCAGTACTTC | CATRTSGREGSYEQYF
- | once | 16 | TRBJ1-2 | TRBV7-2 | TGCGCCAGCAGCCAAGATCCCGTCGAACTCGACTATGGCTACACCTTC | CASSQDPVELDYGYTF
TRBD1 | - | 13 | TRBJ2-7 | TRBV2 | TGTGCCAGAACTGGGACAGGGCCCTACGAGCAGTACTTC | CARTGTGPYEQYF
- | few | 14 | TRBJ2-7 | TRBV2 | TGTGCCAGCAGTGAATATGGGGACTCCTACGAGCAGTACTTC | CASSEYGDSYEQYF
TRBD1 | once | 17 | TRBJ2-7 | TRBV28 | TGTGCCAGCAGTCGCCACCATAACGACAGGGCCTCCTACGAGCAGTACTTC | CASSRHHNDRASYEQYF
TRBD2 | - | 16 | TRBJ2-1 | TRBV9 | TGTGCCAGCAGCCCAGGACTAGCGGGGGCCTACAATGAGCAGTTCTTC | CASSPGLAGAYNEQFF
- | - | 13 | TRBJ1-1 | TRBV29-1 | TGCAGCGTTGTCACACATTCGGACACTGAAGCTTTCTTT | CSVVTHSDTEAFF
TRBD1 | - | 17 | TRBJ2-3 | TRBV11-3 | TGTGCCAGCAGCCCTGGACAGGCCAATTCCGACACAGATACGCAGTATTTT | CASSPGQANSDTDTQYF
TRBD1 | - | 14 | TRBJ2-5 | TRBV7-9 | TGTGCCAGCAGCCCGCGACAGGGGCAAGAGACCCAGTACTTC | CASSPRQGQETQYF
TRBD1 | - | 14 | TRBJ1-2 | TRBV5-6 | TGTGCCAGCAGCTTGGGCGGGACAGGGGGAACCTACACCTTC | CASSLGGTGGTYTF
- | - | 14 | TRBJ1-2 | TRBV13 | TGTGCCAGCAGCCTACTACAGGGCTTCTATGGCTACACCTTC | CASSLLQGFYGYTF
- | - | 16 | TRBJ2-1 | TRBV6-5 | TGTGCCAGCAGTTACTCAGCGGCCAGCTCCTACAATGAGCAGTTCTTC | CASSYSAASSYNEQFF
TRBD1 | few | 18 | TRBJ1-2 | TRBV28 | TGTGCCAGCAGTTCTACTGCCGGGACAGGGGGCCCTAACTATGGCTACACCTTC | CASSSTAGTGGPNYGYTF
- | - | 14 | TRBJ2-5 | TRBV6-5 | TGTGCCAGCAGTTACCAGGACGGGAGAGAGACCCAGTACTTC | CASSYQDGRETQYF
- | - | 12 | TRBJ2-7 | TRBV2 | TGTGCCAGCACGGCCAGCACCTACGAGCAGTACTTC | CASTASTYEQYF
TRBD1 | once | 14 | TRBJ2-5 | TRBV4-2 | TGTGCCAGCAGCGAAGGGACAGTCCAAGAGACCCAGTACTTC | CASSEGTVQETQYF
TRBD2 | - | 15 | TRBJ2-7 | TRBV7-9 | TGTGCCAGCAGCGACGGACTAGCGGGGACCTACGAGCAGTACTTC | CASSDGLAGTYEQYF